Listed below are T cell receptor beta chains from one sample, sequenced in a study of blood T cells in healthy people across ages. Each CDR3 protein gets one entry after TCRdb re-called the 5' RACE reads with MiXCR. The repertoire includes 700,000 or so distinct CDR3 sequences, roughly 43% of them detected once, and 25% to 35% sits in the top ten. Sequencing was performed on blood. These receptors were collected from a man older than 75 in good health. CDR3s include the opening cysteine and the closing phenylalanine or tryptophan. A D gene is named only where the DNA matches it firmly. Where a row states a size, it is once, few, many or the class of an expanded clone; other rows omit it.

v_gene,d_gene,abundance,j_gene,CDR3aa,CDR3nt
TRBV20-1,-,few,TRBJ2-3,CSARDFASAGDTQYF,TGCAGTGCTAGAGATTTCGCTAGCGCGGGGGATACGCAGTATTTT
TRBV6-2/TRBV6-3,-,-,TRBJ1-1,CATKIGLLNTEAFF,TGTGCCACCAAAATCGGACTGTTGAACACTGAAGCTTTCTTT
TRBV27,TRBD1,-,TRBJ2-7,CASSLLGTGSSEQYF,TGTGCCAGCAGTTTATTAGGGACAGGGTCCAGCGAGCAGTACTTC
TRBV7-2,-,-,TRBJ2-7,CASSLGTDDEQYF,TGTGCCAGCAGCTTAGGGACCGATGACGAGCAGTACTTC
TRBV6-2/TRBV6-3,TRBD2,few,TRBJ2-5,CASSRRLASSETQYF,TGTGCCAGCAGTCGAAGACTAGCAAGTTCAGAGACCCAGTACTTC
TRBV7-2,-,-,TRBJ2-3,CASSRAASGTDTQYF,TGTGCCAGCAGCCGTGCGGCTAGCGGCACAGATACGCAGTATTTT
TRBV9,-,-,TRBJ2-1,CASSVDREQQQFF,TGTGCCAGCAGCGTAGATAGGGAACAACAGCAGTTCTTC
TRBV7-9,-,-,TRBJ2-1,CASSLGPTGTYNEQFF,TGTGCCAGCAGCTTAGGTCCCACAGGGACCTACAATGAGCAGTTCTTC
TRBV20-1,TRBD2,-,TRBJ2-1,CSARDQSGRVAGGSSYNEQFF,TGCAGTGCTAGAGATCAGAGCGGGCGGGTAGCGGGAGGTTCGTCCTACAATGAGCAGTTCTTC
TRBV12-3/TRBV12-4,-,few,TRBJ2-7,CASSLWGDAYEQYF,TGTGCCAGCAGTTTATGGGGGGATGCCTACGAGCAGTACTTC
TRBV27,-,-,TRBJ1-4,CASRPGDATNEKLFF,TGTGCCAGCAGGCCAGGGGATGCAACTAATGAAAAACTGTTTTTT
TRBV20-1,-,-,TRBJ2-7,CSARVERSYNEQYF,TGCAGTGCTAGAGTCGAACGCTCCTACAATGAGCAGTACTTC
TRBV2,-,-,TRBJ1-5,CASMGGLRQPQHF,TGTGCCAGCATGGGGGGCCTCAGGCAGCCCCAGCATTTT
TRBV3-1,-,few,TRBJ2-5,CASSQDRGSRGTQYF,TGTGCCAGCAGCCAAGATCGGGGAAGCCGGGGGACCCAGTACTTC
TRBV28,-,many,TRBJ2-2,CASSLLSIDGELFF,TGTGCCAGCAGTTTGCTCTCTATAGACGGGGAGCTGTTTTTT
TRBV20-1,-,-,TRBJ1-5,CSASQASNQPQHF,TGCAGTGCTAGCCAGGCTAGCAATCAGCCCCAGCATTTT
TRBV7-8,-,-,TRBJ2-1,CASSGTGVWNEQFF,TGTGCCAGCAGCGGGACTGGGGTTTGGAATGAGCAGTTCTTC
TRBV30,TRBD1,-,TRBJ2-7,CAWGGQTRREQYF,TGTGCCTGGGGGGGACAGACACGACGGGAGCAGTACTTC